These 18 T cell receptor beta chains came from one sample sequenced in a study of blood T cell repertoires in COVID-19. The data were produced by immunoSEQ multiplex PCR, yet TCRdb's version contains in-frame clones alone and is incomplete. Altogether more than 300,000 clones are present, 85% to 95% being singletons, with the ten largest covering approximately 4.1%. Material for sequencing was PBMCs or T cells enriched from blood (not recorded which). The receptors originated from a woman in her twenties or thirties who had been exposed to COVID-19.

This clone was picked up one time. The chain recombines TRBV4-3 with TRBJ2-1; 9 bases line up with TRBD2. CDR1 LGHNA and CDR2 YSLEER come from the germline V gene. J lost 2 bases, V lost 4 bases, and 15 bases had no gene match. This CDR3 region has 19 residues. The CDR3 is CASSPSTSGGLTTYNEQFF. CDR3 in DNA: TGCGCCAGCAGCCCTTCGACCAGCGGGGGGCTTACGACCTACAATGAGCAGTTCTTC.

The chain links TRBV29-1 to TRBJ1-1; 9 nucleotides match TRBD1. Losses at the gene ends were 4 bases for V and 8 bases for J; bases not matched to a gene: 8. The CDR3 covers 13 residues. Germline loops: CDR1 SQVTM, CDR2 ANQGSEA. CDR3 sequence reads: CSVGSDRGREAFF. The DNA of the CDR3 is TGCAGCGTTGGTTCGGACAGGGGTCGCGAAGCTTTCTTT. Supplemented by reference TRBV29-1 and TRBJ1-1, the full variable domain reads SAVISQKPSRDICQRGTSLTIQCQVDSQVTMMFWYRQQPGQSLTLIATANQGSEATYESGFVIDKFPISRPNLTFSTLTVSNMSPEDSSIYLCSVGSDRGREAFFGQGTRLTVV.

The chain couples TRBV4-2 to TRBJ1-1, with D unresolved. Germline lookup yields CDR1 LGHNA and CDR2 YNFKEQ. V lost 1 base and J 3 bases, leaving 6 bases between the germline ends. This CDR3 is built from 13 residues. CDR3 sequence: CASSQGRDTEAFF. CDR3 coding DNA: TGTGCCAGCAGCCAAGGGAGGGACACTGAAGCTTTCTTT.

CDR3 sequence: CASSESPGGWNEQFF. The CDR3 coding sequence is TGTGCCAGCAGTGAGAGCCCAGGGGGCTGGAATGAGCAGTTCTTC. This chain joins TRBV6-1 and TRBJ2-1; 8 bases fit TRBD1. V was clipped by 3 bases and J by 7 bases; unmatched bases: 8. The length of the CDR3 is 15 residues. CDR1 is MNHNS and CDR2 is SASEGT in the germline V gene.

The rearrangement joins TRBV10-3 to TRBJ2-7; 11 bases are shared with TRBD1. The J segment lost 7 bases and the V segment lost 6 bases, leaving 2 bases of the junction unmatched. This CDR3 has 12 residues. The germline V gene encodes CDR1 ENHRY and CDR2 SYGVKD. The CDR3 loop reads CAIRGTGGEQYF. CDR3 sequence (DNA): TGTGCCATCAGGGGGACAGGGGGAGAGCAGTACTTC.

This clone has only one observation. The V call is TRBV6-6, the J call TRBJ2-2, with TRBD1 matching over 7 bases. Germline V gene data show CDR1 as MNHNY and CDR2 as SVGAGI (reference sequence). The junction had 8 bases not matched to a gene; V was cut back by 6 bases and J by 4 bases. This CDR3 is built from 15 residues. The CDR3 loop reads CASSYSQGSTGELFF. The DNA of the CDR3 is TGTGCCAGCAGCTATTCACAGGGGAGCACCGGGGAGCTGTTTTTT.

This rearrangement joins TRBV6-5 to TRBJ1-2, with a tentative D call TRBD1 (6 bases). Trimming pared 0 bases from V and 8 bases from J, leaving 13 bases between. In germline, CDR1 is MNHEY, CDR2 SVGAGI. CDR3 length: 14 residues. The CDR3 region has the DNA TGTGCCAGCAGTTACTCCGAACAGGGAAGGGGCTACACCTTC. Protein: CASSYSEQGRGYTF.

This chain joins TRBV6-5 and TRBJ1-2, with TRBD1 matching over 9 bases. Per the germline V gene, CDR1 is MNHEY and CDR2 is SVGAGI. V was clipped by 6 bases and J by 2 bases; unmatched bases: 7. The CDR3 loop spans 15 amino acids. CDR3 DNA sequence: TGTGCCAGCAGATTACAGGGGGCGCTGAACTATGGCTACACCTTC. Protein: CASRLQGALNYGYTF.

The CDR3 region is CASSQVTVTSGGLRGTDTQYF. CDR3 coding DNA: TGTGCCAGCAGCCAAGTCACGGTAACTAGCGGGGGGTTAAGGGGCACAGATACGCAGTATTTT. V gene TRBV3-1 (or the pseudogene TRBV3-2) combines with J gene TRBJ2-3; 12 nucleotides align to TRBD2. This CDR3 comprises 21 residues. V shed 1 base and J 1 base; nucleotides not matched to a gene: 15. Germline V gene sequence: CDR1 LGHDT, CDR2 YNNKEL (reference sequence).

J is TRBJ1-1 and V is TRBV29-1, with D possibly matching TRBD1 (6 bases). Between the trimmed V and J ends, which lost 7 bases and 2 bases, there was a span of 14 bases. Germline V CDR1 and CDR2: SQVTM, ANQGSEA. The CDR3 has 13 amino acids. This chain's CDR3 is CSGMTGYNTEAFF. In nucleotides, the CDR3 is TGCAGCGGGATGACAGGCTACAACACTGAAGCTTTCTTT.

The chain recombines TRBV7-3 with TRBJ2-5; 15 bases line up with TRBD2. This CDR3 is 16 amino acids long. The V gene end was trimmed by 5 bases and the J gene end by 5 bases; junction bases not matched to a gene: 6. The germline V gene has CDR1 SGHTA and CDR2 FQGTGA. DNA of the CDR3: TGTGCCAGCAGCCTCAAAGGGACTAGCGGGGGGGAGACCCAGTACTTC. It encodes CASSLKGTSGGETQYF.

The CDR3 loop is CASSLARDRAGNTIYF. CDR3 DNA: TGTGCCAGCAGCTTGGCCCGGGACAGGGCGGGAAACACCATATATTTT. The gene calls are TRBV5-4 and TRBJ1-3; 9 nucleotides match TRBD1. Germline CDR1 SGHNT, CDR2 YYREEE (reference sequence). Trimming removed 0 bases from V and 4 bases from J; junction bases left unmatched: 5. The CDR3 length is 16 residues.

CDR3 DNA sequence: TGTGCCAGTAGTCTGGGGACAGCCCTAGTCGGGGGCTACACCTTC. This encodes CASSLGTALVGGYTF. V is TRBV19 and J is TRBJ1-2; 7 bases match TRBD1. V was clipped by 5 bases and J by 8 bases; unmatched bases: 14. This CDR3 is 15 amino acids long. The germline gives CDR1 LNHDA, CDR2 SQIVND (reference sequence).

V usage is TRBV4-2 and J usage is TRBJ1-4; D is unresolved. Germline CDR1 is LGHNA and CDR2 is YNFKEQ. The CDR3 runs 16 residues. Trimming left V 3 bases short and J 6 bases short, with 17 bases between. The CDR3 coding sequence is TGTGCCAGCAGCCAGGCTTACGGGTTGCGCGATGAAAAACTGTTTTTT. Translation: CASSQAYGLRDEKLFF.

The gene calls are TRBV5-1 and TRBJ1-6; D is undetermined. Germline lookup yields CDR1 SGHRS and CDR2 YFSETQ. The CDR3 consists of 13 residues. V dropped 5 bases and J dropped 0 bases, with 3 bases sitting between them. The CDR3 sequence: CASRSSYNSPLHF. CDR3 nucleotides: TGCGCCAGCAGGAGCTCCTATAATTCACCCCTCCACTTT. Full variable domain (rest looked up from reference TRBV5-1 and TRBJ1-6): KAGVTQTPRYLIKTRGQQVTLSCSPISGHRSVSWYQQTPGQGLQFLFEYFSETQRNKGNFPGRFSGRQFSNSRSEMNVSTLELGDSALYLCASRSSYNSPLHFGNGTRLTVT.

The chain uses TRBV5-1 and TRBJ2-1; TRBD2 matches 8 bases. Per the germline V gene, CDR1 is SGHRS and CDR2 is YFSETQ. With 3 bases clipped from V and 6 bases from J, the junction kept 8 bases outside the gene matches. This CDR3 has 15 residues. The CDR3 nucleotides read TGCGCCAGCAGCTACTCCCTAGCGGGCCCCAATGAGCAGTTCTTC. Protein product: CASSYSLAGPNEQFF. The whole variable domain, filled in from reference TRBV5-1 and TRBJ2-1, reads KAGVTQTPRYLIKTRGQQVTLSCSPISGHRSVSWYQQTPGQGLQFLFEYFSETQRNKGNFPGRFSGRQFSNSRSEMNVSTLELGDSALYLCASSYSLAGPNEQFFGPGTRLTVL.

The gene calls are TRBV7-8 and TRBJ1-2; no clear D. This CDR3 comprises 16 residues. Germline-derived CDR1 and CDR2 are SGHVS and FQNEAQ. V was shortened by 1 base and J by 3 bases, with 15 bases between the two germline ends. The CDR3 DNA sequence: TGTGCCAGCAGCTTAGTCGGGGTTAGCCCATACTATGGCTACACCTTC. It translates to CASSLVGVSPYYGYTF. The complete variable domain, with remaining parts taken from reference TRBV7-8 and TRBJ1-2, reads GAGVSQSPRYKVAKRGQDVALRCDPISGHVSLFWYQQALGQGPEFLTYFQNEAQLDKSGLPSDRFFAERPEGSVSTLKIQRTQQEDSAVYLCASSLVGVSPYYGYTFGSGTRLTVV.

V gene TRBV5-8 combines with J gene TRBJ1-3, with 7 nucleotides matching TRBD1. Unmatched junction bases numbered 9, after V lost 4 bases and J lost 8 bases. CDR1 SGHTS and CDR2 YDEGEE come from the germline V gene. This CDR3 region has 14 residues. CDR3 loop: CASSPQGQSDTIYF. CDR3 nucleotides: TGTGCCAGCAGCCCACAGGGACAGTCAGACACCATATATTTT.